This T cell receptor beta chain was captured by sequencing in a study of regulatory T cells in long-lasting Graves disease. Arm-PCR of CDR3 regions and iRepertoire HTBI primers were used to build TCR beta libraries. TCRdb re-derived calls from the multiplex PCR reads in MiXCR, one entry per CDR3 protein. This repertoire shows 600,000 to 650,000 distinct CDR3 sequences, about 16% found once; its top ten account for approximately 18%. Documented time point: newly diagnosed GD, antithyroid drugs for less than 3 months. There was RNA extracted from PBMCs, and the TCR library was made from it. This clonotype appeared many times. This same sample was also taken into another study, of T cells in Graves' hyperthyroidism and ophthalmopathy.

This clonotype originated in a woman under 40 with Graves disease. The input for sequencing was peripheral blood mononuclear cells (PBMCs), taken at new diagnosis, from a patient treated with antithyroid drugs.

The CDR3 DNA follows: TGTGCCAGCAGCTGGACAGGGAGCTCCTACAATGAGCAGTTCTTC. Encoded protein: CASSWTGSSYNEQFF. This chain uses TRBV5-5 with TRBJ2-1, with 8 nucleotides matching TRBD1. V trimming: 3 bases; J trimming: 0 bases; junction bases outside the gene matches: 2. Per the germline V gene, CDR1 is SGHKS and CDR2 is YYEKEE (reference sequence). The CDR3 runs to 15 residues.